The present entry profiles one T cell receptor beta chain with its context. The data belong to a study of blood T cell repertoires in COVID-19. The wider study: T cells, B-cell-depleted T cells, or PBMCs supplied cDNA or gDNA.

Original methodology: Reference gene primer amplification gave nucleated cell count estimates. Sequencing was performed with immunoSEQ multiplex PCR; in TCRdb, only in-frame clones are kept and a portion is missing. The DNA gave D and trimming, while V, J and clone size come from that table. The table lists 130,000 to 150,000 clones, about four fifths of them singletons. The germline V gene encodes CDR1 SGHRS and CDR2 YFSETQ. The CDR3 covers 15 residues. With 4 bases clipped from V and 1 base from J, the junction kept 3 bases outside the gene matches. This TCR came from a woman of 80 years or more with acute or convalescent COVID-19. V and J are TRBV5-1 and TRBJ2-3; 10 nucleotides line up with TRBD1. Sequenced material: peripheral blood. This CDR3 reads CASSVGQGGTDTQYF. The CDR3 DNA reads TGCGCCAGCAGCGTCGGACAGGGGGGCACAGATACGCAGTATTTT.